These 29 T cell receptor beta chains were all obtained from the same sample, sequenced in a study of T cell responses to AZD1222 COVID-19 vaccine. The table came from immunoSEQ multiplex PCR; TCRdb's copy has only in-frame clones and leaves some out. The sample has about 120,000 clones, more than 85% seen once. This specimen was peripheral blood, taken on day 0 of AZD1222 vaccination. The receptor source for this set is an adult in good health.

The chain joins TRBV11-2 to TRBJ1-5, with 9 bases fitting TRBD1. The V and J ends lost 1 base and 4 bases, in that order; junction bases with no gene match: 2. The germline V gene has CDR1 SGHAT and CDR2 FQNNGV. CDR3 size: 15 residues. CDR3 bases: TGTGCCAGCAGCTTAGGCGGGACAGGGAATCAGCCCCAGCATTTT. It encodes CASSLGGTGNQPQHF.

The V gene is TRBV11-2, the J gene TRBJ2-2; the D is unclear. From germline, CDR1 is SGHAT and CDR2 FQNNGV. The V gene lost 8 bases and the J gene lost 4 bases, with 14 bases spanning the gap. The CDR3 runs to 14 residues. CDR3 coding DNA: TGTGCCAGCTCCTTGCGGCGCGTCACCGGGGAGCTGTTTTTT. This translates into CASSLRRVTGELFF.

This chain connects TRBV5-1 to TRBJ1-5, with D perhaps TRBD1 (5 bases). In germline, CDR1 is SGHRS, CDR2 YFSETQ. There are 15 residues in the CDR3. V shed 0 bases and J shed 3 bases, with 10 bases lying between them. CDR3 in DNA: TGCGCCAGCAGCTTGGCCGCGGGACCCAATCAGCCCCAGCATTTT. Translation gives CASSLAAGPNQPQHF.

J is TRBJ2-3 and V is TRBV30; 11 bases match TRBD2. Germline lookup yields CDR1 GTSNPN and CDR2 SVGIG (reference sequence). There are 21 residues in the CDR3. J gave up 3 bases and V 2 bases, and 22 bases lay outside the gene matches. The CDR3 DNA follows: TGTGCCTGGAGTCCGGGAAGGCGACTAGCGGGAAGGACCCCAGGGACAGATACGCAGTATTTT. Protein: CAWSPGRRLAGRTPGTDTQYF.

The rearrangement joins TRBV28 to TRBJ2-2, with TRBD1 matching 9 bases. The CDR3 spans 16 residues. Trimming at V came to 6 bases and at J to 3 bases, leaving 8 bases not matched to a gene. Per germline, CDR1 MDHEN and CDR2 SYDVKM. The CDR3 protein is CASSLTGGADTGELFF. The DNA for the CDR3 is TGTGCCAGCAGCCTAACAGGGGGCGCGGACACCGGGGAGCTGTTTTTT.

This rearrangement joins TRBV7-3 to TRBJ1-3; D call uncertain. The V gene lost 4 bases and the J gene lost 3 bases, with 10 bases spanning the gap. Germline V lookup: CDR1 SGHTA, CDR2 FQGTGA. The CDR3 covers 14 residues. The CDR3 DNA sequence: TGTGCCAGCAGCTCGCTGGAGAGTGGAAACACCATATATTTT. Translation gives CASSSLESGNTIYF.

J is TRBJ2-1 and V is TRBV27; the match to TRBD2 covers 16 bases. The germline V gene encodes CDR1 MNHEY and CDR2 SMNVEV (reference sequence). The CDR3 is 20 amino acids. Germline trimming cut 4 bases from V and 4 bases from J; bases unmatched to any gene: 13. In DNA, the CDR3 is TGTGCCAGCAGTTCCCAGGGACTAGCGGGAGGGTTCGCGTATTACAATGAGCAGTTCTTC. Its protein product is CASSSQGLAGGFAYYNEQFF.

This clone came up once. The chain joins TRBV10-1 to TRBJ2-1; 9 nucleotides align to TRBD1. In germline, CDR1 is WNHNN, CDR2 SYGVQD (reference sequence). With 9 bases clipped from V and 3 bases from J, the junction kept 12 bases outside the gene matches. This CDR3 region has 16 residues. The CDR3 is CARAQIRDRDYNEQFF. The CDR3 nucleotides read TGCGCCAGAGCTCAAATCCGGGACAGGGACTACAATGAGCAGTTCTTC.

The chain uses TRBV5-1 and TRBJ2-7; 8 bases align to TRBD1. CDR1 and CDR2 (germline): SGHRS, YFSETQ. J gave up 3 bases and V 5 bases, and 7 bases lay outside the gene matches. The CDR3 extends over 14 amino acids. This CDR3 reads CASRAATGGYEQYF. CDR3 sequence (DNA): TGCGCCAGCAGGGCCGCCACAGGGGGCTACGAGCAGTACTTC.

V and J are TRBV4-1 and TRBJ1-1, with TRBD1 matching over 7 bases. This CDR3 contains 16 residues. Per germline, CDR1 MGHRA and CDR2 YSYEKL. V lost 0 bases to trimming and J lost 4 bases; unmatched junction nucleotides: 8. CDR3 sequence: CASSQDPTGIGTEAFF. DNA for the CDR3: TGCGCCAGCAGCCAAGACCCGACAGGGATTGGCACTGAAGCTTTCTTT.

To note about this clone: Germline is not matched at one junction end, which may reflect a read error. CDR3 amino acids: CASSEGRTGELFF. The CDR3 nucleotides read TGTGCTAGCAGCGAGGGGCGGACCGGGGAGCTGTTTTTT. This chain uses TRBV7-7 with TRBJ2-2; D could derive from TRBD1 or TRBD2 (5 bases each). This CDR3 has 13 amino acids. CDR1 and CDR2 (germline): SSHAT, FNYEAQ (reference sequence).

The chain combines TRBV28 with TRBJ1-3; D unclear. This CDR3 contains 16 residues. The germline V gene has CDR1 MDHEN and CDR2 SYDVKM. Trimming took off 3 bases at V and 4 bases at J, with 16 bases between the two ends. Here the CDR3 reads CASSFAERLAGNTIYF. The CDR3 DNA reads as TGTGCCAGCAGTTTCGCCGAGCGCCTGGCGGGAAACACCATATATTTT.

V is TRBV7-9 and J is TRBJ1-1; TRBD1 might be the D (6 bases). Germline V gene sequence: CDR1 SEHNR, CDR2 FQNEAQ (reference sequence). V lost 0 bases and J 4 bases, leaving 9 bases between the germline ends. This CDR3 contains 14 residues. Written as DNA, the CDR3 is TGTGCCAGCAGCTTAGCGGGGGCCCGCACTGAAGCTTTCTTT. This encodes CASSLAGARTEAFF. The whole variable domain, filled in from reference TRBV7-9 and TRBJ1-1, reads DTGVSQNPRHKITKRGQNVTFRCDPISEHNRLYWYRQTLGQGPEFLTYFQNEAQLEKSRLLSDRFSAERPKGSFSTLEIQRTEQGDSAMYLCASSLAGARTEAFFGQGTRLTVV.

V gene TRBV5-1 combines with J gene TRBJ2-5; TRBD2 matches 11 bases. CDR1 SGHRS and CDR2 YFSETQ come from the germline V gene. This CDR3 has 15 residues. V lost 3 bases and J lost 4; bases outside the gene matches: 5. DNA of the CDR3: TGCGCCAGCAGCTCGGGACTAGCGGCCATAGAGACCCAGTACTTC. This codes for CASSSGLAAIETQYF.

The chain combines TRBV11-2 with TRBJ1-2; no firm D call. Between the trimmed V and J ends, which lost 4 bases and 7 bases, there was a span of 13 bases. Germline CDR1 reads SGHAT; CDR2 reads FQNNGV. The CDR3 runs to 13 residues. CDR3 region: CASSYNGGRGYTF. In nucleotides, the CDR3 is TGTGCCAGCAGCTATAACGGCGGACGTGGCTACACCTTC. The full variable domain, in which reference TRBV11-2 and TRBJ1-2 provide the parts outside the CDR3, is EAGVAQSPRYKIIEKRQSVAFWCNPISGHATLYWYQQILGQGPKLLIQFQNNGVVDDSQLPKDRFSAERLKGVDSTLKIQPAKLEDSAVYLCASSYNGGRGYTFGSGTRLTVV.

This clone was detected only once. This rearrangement joins TRBV18 to TRBJ2-4; a weak D match, TRBD2 (5 bases). V lost 1 base and J 6 bases, leaving 13 bases between the germline ends. This CDR3 is built from 15 residues. The germline V gene has CDR1 KGHSH and CDR2 LQKENI. CDR3 sequence reads: CASSPRGEAGNIQYF. In DNA form, the CDR3 reads TGTGCCAGCTCACCACGGGGAGAGGCGGGAAACATTCAGTACTTC. Full variable domain (rest looked up from reference TRBV18 and TRBJ2-4): NAGVMQNPRHLVRRRGQEARLRCSPMKGHSHVYWYRQLPEEGLKFMVYLQKENIIDESGMPKERFSAEFPKEGPSILRIQQVVRGDSAAYFCASSPRGEAGNIQYFGAGTRLSVL.

The rearrangement joins TRBV7-8 to TRBJ2-7, with D perhaps TRBD2 (5 bases). Trimming removed 1 base from V and 0 bases from J, with 16 bases in between. CDR1 is SGHVS and CDR2 is FQNEAQ in the germline V gene. The CDR3 length is 17 residues. This CDR3 reads CASSLEATLGNSYEQYF. The CDR3 DNA follows: TGTGCCAGCAGCTTAGAGGCGACCCTCGGGAACTCCTACGAGCAGTACTTC.

This chain links TRBV15 with TRBJ2-7; weak D call: TRBD1 (5 bases). The CDR3 loop spans 14 amino acids. Germline V gene data show CDR1 as LNHNV and CDR2 as YYDKDF (reference sequence). V lost 6 bases and J lost 7, with 19 bases in between. As DNA, the CDR3 is TGTGCCACCAGTACAAGGGGTGAAACGAGAGAGCAGTACTTC. Its protein product is CATSTRGETREQYF.

V and J are TRBV30 and TRBJ2-1, with a possible D match to TRBD2 (6 bases). Germline V gives CDR1 GTSNPN, CDR2 SVGIG (reference sequence). Trimming removed 2 bases from V and 4 bases from J, with 24 bases in between. This CDR3 spans 18 amino acids. The CDR3 DNA reads TGTGCCTGGAGTCCCCTACTAGCACCCAAGCCGGGATACAATGAGCAGTTCTTC. It is translated as CAWSPLLAPKPGYNEQFF.

The chain links TRBV29-1 to TRBJ2-7; TRBD1 agrees at 7 bases. The CDR3 covers 15 residues. Germline values: CDR1 SQVTM, CDR2 ANQGSEA. J gave up 4 bases and V 4 bases, and 13 bases lay outside the gene matches. Written as DNA, the CDR3 is TGCAGCGTTGGTTCCCTTAAGGGACAGATGTACGAGCAGTACTTC. Translated, it gives CSVGSLKGQMYEQYF.

This clone was detected a few times. This chain joins TRBV18 and TRBJ2-3; a weak D match, TRBD1 (5 bases). The CDR3 totals 12 residues. With 5 bases removed from V and 3 bases from J, the gap between germline ends came to 6 bases. CDR1 is KGHSH and CDR2 is LQKENI in the germline V gene. CDR3 protein: CASSRQTDTQYF. The CDR3 bases are TGTGCCAGCTCAAGACAGACAGATACGCAGTATTTT.

This sequence joins TRBV28 and TRBJ2-7, with D unresolved. V lost 5 bases to trimming and J lost 2 bases, with 22 bases between them. CDR1 is MDHEN and CDR2 is SYDVKM in the germline V gene. This CDR3 comprises 17 residues. CDR3 nucleotide sequence: TGTGCCAGCAGTCCCCTGGACGGTAGCCTATCCCCCTACGAGCAGTACTTC. It specifies CASSPLDGSLSPYEQYF.

The chain carries TRBV7-9 and TRBJ2-3, with 7 bases that match TRBD2. After removal of 3 bases from V and 3 bases from J, the junction contained 6 bases not matched to a gene. CDR3 length: 15 residues. Germline V gene sequence: CDR1 SEHNR, CDR2 FQNEAQ (reference sequence). CDR3 sequence reads: CASSFPGGSTDTQYF. CDR3 coding DNA: TGTGCCAGCAGCTTCCCGGGCGGGAGTACAGATACGCAGTATTTT.

The CDR3 region is CAIREGAGQPYEQYF. DNA for the CDR3: TGTGCCATCAGGGAGGGGGCGGGACAGCCCTACGAGCAGTACTTC. The rearrangement joins TRBV10-3 to TRBJ2-7; weak D call: TRBD1 (7 bases). Deletions cut 6 bases from V and 2 bases from J, with 17 bases between. In germline, CDR1 is ENHRY, CDR2 SYGVKD. There are 15 residues in the CDR3.

The chain carries TRBV5-1 and TRBJ2-7; a weak D match, TRBD1 (5 bases). This CDR3 is 15 amino acids long. Germline V lookup: CDR1 SGHRS, CDR2 YFSETQ. Between the trimmed V and J ends, which lost 2 bases and 0 bases, there was a span of 12 bases. The CDR3 bases are TGCGCCAGCAGCTTAGGGGTTCAGGGCTCCTACGAGCAGTACTTC. This gives the protein CASSLGVQGSYEQYF.

The rearrangement links TRBV5-4 to TRBJ1-1; D gene uncertain. CDR1 and CDR2 from the germline V gene are SGHNT and YYREEE (reference sequence). Trimming stripped 3 bases from V and 1 base from J, with 10 bases between. The length of the CDR3 is 14 residues. CDR3 bases: TGTGCCAGCAGCTCCCGGGCCTCGAACACTGAAGCTTTCTTT. It yields the protein CASSSRASNTEAFF.

This chain connects TRBV19 to TRBJ2-2, with TRBD2 matching 14 bases. Looked up from germline, CDR1 is LNHDA and CDR2 is SQIVND (reference sequence). Trimming at V came to 3 bases and at J to 4 bases, leaving 1 base not matched to a gene. The CDR3 extends over 16 amino acids. The CDR3 sequence: CASSMGTSGSTGELFF. CDR3 nucleotide sequence: TGTGCCAGTAGTATGGGGACTAGCGGGAGCACCGGGGAGCTGTTTTTT.

The sample holds one count of this clone. The V gene is TRBV20-1, the J gene TRBJ2-1, with D possibly matching TRBD1 (7 bases). There are 11 residues in the CDR3. Germline loops: CDR1 DFQATT, CDR2 SNEGSKA (reference sequence). The CDR3 is CGRGAYNEQFF. The CDR3 DNA sequence: TGCGGCAGGGGGGCTTACAATGAGCAGTTCTTC.

J is TRBJ2-5 and V is TRBV30, with a possible D match to TRBD2 (6 bases). V shed 4 bases and J shed 6 bases, with 21 bases lying between them. The germline CDR1 and CDR2 sequences are GTSNPN and SVGIG (reference sequence). This CDR3 has 15 amino acids. As DNA, the CDR3 is TGTGCCTGGACCCCACAAGGGACTGGGTGGAAGACCCAGTACTTC. It specifies CAWTPQGTGWKTQYF.